This T cell receptor (beta chain) originates from a study of response to subunit inactivated influenza vaccine. V was pared by 0 bases and J by 2 bases, with 11 bases between. This CDR3 contains 17 residues. Germline CDR1 reads LGHDT; CDR2 reads YNNKEL (reference sequence). Study results and limitations: There was a suggestion from the authors that each seasonal influenza vaccination recruits few new T cells.

In this sample, this clonotype turned up a few times. Its matching antigen is unknown. TCRdb itself ran the RT-PCR reads through MiXCR, one entry per CDR3 protein. The sample consists of 490,000 or so distinct CDR3 sequences, approximately 7.1% of them appearing once. The sample in question was PBMCs from blood, obtained 23 months after vaccination. The TCR was taken from a man between 50 and 75 years old who received an inactivated influenza vaccine. The rearrangement uses TRBV3-1 and TRBJ2-6; D gene uncertain. CDR3 sequence reads: CASSQEDSLAGANVLTF. The DNA for the CDR3 is TGTGCCAGCAGCCAAGAGGATAGTTTGGCTGGGGCCAACGTCCTGACTTTC.